This is a list of T cell receptor beta chains from one sample in a study of cytomegalovirus exposure and HLA in healthy donors. Some clones are missing from TCRdb's copy, which holds only in-frame ones; the method was immunoSEQ multiplex PCR. The sample lists under 200,000 clones; approximately 77% were seen once. The source material was PBMCs. The receptor source for this set is a male donor in good health and CMV-seropositive. CDR3s leave out the opening cysteine and the closing phenylalanine or tryptophan.

>TRBV10-3|TRBJ2-3
AISERGGTSTDTQY
>TRBV5-8|TRBJ1-4
ASSLGQLGVTNEKLF
>TRBV2|TRBJ1-3
ASTGHLWENTIY
>TRBV4-3|TRBJ1-3
ASSPRTGAISGNTIY
>TRBV18|TRBJ1-2
ASSQGAFDYGYT
>TRBV6-1|TRBJ1-2
ASSEAGQVYGYT
>TRBV4-2|TRBJ2-2
ASSPKVGAGGPNTGELF
>TRBV6-5|TRBJ2-4
ASSPDKGIQY
>TRBV4-1|TRBJ2-3
ASSQEPGGNTDTQY
>TRBV11-2|TRBJ2-7
ASRPTGQGWYEQY
>TRBV19|TRBJ2-7
ASSIGGDVYEQY
>TRBV6-5|TRBJ1-6
ASSYTGRGSPLH
>TRBV9|TRBJ1-2
ASSADRGYLNYGYT
>TRBV4-1|TRBJ2-2
ASSQNAANTGELF
>TRBV5-1|TRBJ2-3
ASSPLLTDTQY
>TRBV6-5|TRBJ1-1
ASSPRGDFASEAF
>TRBV30|-
AWRGQGAGSYEQY
>TRBV30|TRBJ1-3
AWSVSGTGNTIY
>TRBV6-1|TRBJ2-1
ASSAILPGTSGGEDNEQF
>TRBV5-1|TRBJ2-5
ASSFRLAGGPPETQY
>TRBV5-1|TRBJ2-7
ASSWGTGGYEQY
>TRBV15|TRBJ1-1
ATSPLWGGGVNTEAF
>TRBV19|TRBJ1-1
ASSMSRPGAF
>TRBV4-2|TRBJ1-3
ASSLGQGGNTIY
>TRBV6-5|TRBJ2-2
ASGRAGDTGELF
>TRBV2|TRBJ1-2
ASSESGQRGYT
>TRBV13|TRBJ2-7
ASSSNGGYSYEQY
>TRBV6-1|TRBJ2-1
ASADIGRAYNEQF
>TRBV27|TRBJ1-5
ASSVNNQPQH
>TRBV6-5|TRBJ2-2
ASSLAGGVSGELF
>TRBV19|TRBJ2-7
ASSVGQGSYEQY
>TRBV2|TRBJ1-4
ASSPSGQPTNEKLF
>TRBV6-5|TRBJ2-5
ASSYSGTAGETQY
>TRBV19|TRBJ2-5
ASSMTGGETQY
>TRBV7-2|TRBJ2-3
ASSLVGSWDTQY
>TRBV29-1|TRBJ2-1
SVVTSGGAGEQF
>TRBV7-9|TRBJ1-6
ASSLESGQPNSPLH
>TRBV15|TRBJ2-1
ATSRLRTGNYNEQF
>TRBV5-8|TRBJ1-3
ASRRTGSGNTIY
>TRBV7-3|TRBJ2-3
ASSSGLITDTQY
>TRBV19|TRBJ1-1
ASWTASGNGEAF
>TRBV13|TRBJ2-7
ASYGGGDEQY
>TRBV2|TRBJ2-3
ASSEVLVGRDTQY